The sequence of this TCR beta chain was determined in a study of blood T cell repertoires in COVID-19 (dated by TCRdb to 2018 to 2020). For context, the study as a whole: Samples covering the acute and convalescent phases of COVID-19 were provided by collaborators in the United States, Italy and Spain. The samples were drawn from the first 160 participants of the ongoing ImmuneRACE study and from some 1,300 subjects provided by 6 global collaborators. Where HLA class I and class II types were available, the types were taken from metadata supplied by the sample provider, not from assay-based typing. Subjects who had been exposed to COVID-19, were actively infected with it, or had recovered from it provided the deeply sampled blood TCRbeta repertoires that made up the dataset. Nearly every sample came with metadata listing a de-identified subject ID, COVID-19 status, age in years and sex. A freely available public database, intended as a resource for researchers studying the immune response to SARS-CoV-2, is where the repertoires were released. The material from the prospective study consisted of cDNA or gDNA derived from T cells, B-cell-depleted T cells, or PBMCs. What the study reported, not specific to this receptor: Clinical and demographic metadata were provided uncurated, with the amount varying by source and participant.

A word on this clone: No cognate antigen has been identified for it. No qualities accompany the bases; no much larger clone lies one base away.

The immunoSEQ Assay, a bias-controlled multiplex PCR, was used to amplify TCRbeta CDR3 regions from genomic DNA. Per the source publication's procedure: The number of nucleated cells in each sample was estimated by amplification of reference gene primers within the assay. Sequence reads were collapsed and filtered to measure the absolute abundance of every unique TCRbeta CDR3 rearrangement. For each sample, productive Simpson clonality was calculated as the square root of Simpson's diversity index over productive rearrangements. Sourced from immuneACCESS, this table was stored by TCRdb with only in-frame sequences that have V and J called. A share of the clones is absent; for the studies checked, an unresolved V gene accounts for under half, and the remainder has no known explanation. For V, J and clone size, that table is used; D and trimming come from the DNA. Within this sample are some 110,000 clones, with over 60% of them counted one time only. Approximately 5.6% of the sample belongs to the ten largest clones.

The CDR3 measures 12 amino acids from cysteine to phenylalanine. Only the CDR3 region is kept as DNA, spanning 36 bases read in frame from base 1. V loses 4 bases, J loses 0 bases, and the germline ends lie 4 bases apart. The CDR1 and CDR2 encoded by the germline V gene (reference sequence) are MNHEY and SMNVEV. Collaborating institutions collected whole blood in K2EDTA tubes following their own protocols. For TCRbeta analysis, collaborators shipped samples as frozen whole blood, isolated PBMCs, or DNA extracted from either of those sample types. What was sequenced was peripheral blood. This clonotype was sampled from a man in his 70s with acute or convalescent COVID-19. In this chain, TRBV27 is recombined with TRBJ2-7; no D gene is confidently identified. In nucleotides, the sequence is TGTGCCAGCAGTTCCCTCTCCTACGAGCAGTACTTC. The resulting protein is CASSSLSYEQYF.